This T cell receptor (beta chain) was identified in a study of OX40 agonist ivuxolimab in advanced cancers. General study findings and limits: Averaged across samples, CD8+ T cells carried more expanded clones than CD4+ did.

Concerning this clone itself: No antigen is known for it.

Sequenced by immunoSEQ multiplex PCR; TCRdb stores in-frame clones only, minus some. The table lists some 90,000 clones, 80% to 90% of them singletons. This sequence originates from an adult with an advanced solid tumor such as melanoma, head and neck, liver or kidney cancer. This material consisted of CD4+ or CD8+ T cells sorted from blood, taken in a trial of the OX40 agonist ivuxolimab.

CDR3 nucleotides: TGTGCCAGCAGCGAGACAGGAAGCTCCTACGAGCAGTACTTC. As protein: CASSETGSSYEQYF. This rearrangement joins TRBV2 to TRBJ2-7; perhaps TRBD1 as D (6 bases). V gave up 6 bases and J gave up 0 bases, with 12 bases separating them. This CDR3 spans 14 amino acids. CDR1 and CDR2 (germline): SNHLY, FYNNEI.